Listed here are 29 T cell receptor beta chains from one sample, sequenced in a study of cytomegalovirus exposure and HLA in healthy donors. The data were produced by immunoSEQ multiplex PCR, yet TCRdb's version contains in-frame clones alone and is incomplete. The sample contains some 140,000 clones, 85% to 90% of which appear only once. Specimen: PBMCs. These receptors originate from a human donor in good health.

Comment on this clone: In the same sample, other DNA sequences code for this CDR3. In DNA form, the CDR3 reads TGCGCCAGCAGCTTTTCGGGTAGCACAGATACGCAGTATTTT. Translation: CASSFSGSTDTQYF. The chain is built from TRBV5-1 and TRBJ2-3; no reliable D call. The CDR3 covers 14 residues. CDR1 and CDR2 from the germline V gene are SGHRS and YFSETQ. Trimming removed 2 bases from V and 0 bases from J, with 7 bases in between.

This rearrangement joins TRBV11-2 to TRBJ2-1; 10 nucleotides align to TRBD2. V lost 2 bases to trimming and J lost 4 bases; unmatched junction nucleotides: 5. Germline-derived CDR1 and CDR2 are SGHAT and FQNNGV. The CDR3 loop spans 16 amino acids. This CDR3 reads CASSLSGRGIYNEQFF. The DNA for the CDR3 is TGTGCCAGCAGCTTAAGCGGGAGGGGTATTTACAATGAGCAGTTCTTC.

The J gene is TRBJ2-7, the V gene TRBV7-2, with 9 bases fitting TRBD2. This CDR3 comprises 14 residues. J gave up 5 bases and V 5 bases, and 7 bases lay outside the gene matches. Per the germline V gene, CDR1 is SGHTA and CDR2 is FQGNSA. This CDR3 reads CASSKGLAVDEQYF. The CDR3 nucleotides read TGTGCCAGCAGCAAGGGACTAGCAGTGGACGAGCAGTACTTC.

The rearrangement joins TRBV9 to TRBJ1-5; TRBD1 agrees at 8 bases. Germline loops: CDR1 SGDLS, CDR2 YYNGEE. There are 14 residues in the CDR3. V lost 4 bases to trimming and J lost 7 bases; unmatched junction nucleotides: 7. The CDR3 nucleotides are TGTGCCAGCAGCTCCGGACAGGGAGGACAGCCCCAGCATTTT. This sequence encodes CASSSGQGGQPQHF.

Turning to this clone: Other DNA sequences in this sample translate to the same CDR3. The chain employs TRBV4-1 and TRBJ1-4; the match to TRBD1 covers 10 bases. Germline V lookup: CDR1 MGHRA, CDR2 YSYEKL. This CDR3 is built from 14 residues. Germline trimming cut 3 bases from V and 6 bases from J; bases unmatched to any gene: 1. As DNA, the CDR3 is TGCGCCAGCAGCCAGGGGACAGGGGATGAAAAACTGTTTTTT. Translated: CASSQGTGDEKLFF.

The chain combines TRBV6-5 with TRBJ1-1; 7 bases align to TRBD1. Germline lookup yields CDR1 MNHEY and CDR2 SVGAGI. Trimming at V came to 2 bases and at J to 8 bases, leaving 8 bases not matched to a gene. This CDR3 region has 14 residues. CDR3 amino acids: CASSYDPGTEEAFF. CDR3 bases: TGTGCCAGCAGTTACGATCCCGGGACAGAAGAAGCTTTCTTT.

This clone was counted once. V gene TRBV11-2 combines with J gene TRBJ1-1; TRBD1 is a possible D gene (5 bases). The V end lost 2 bases, the J end lost 2 bases, and 12 bases lay between the germline ends. The CDR3 is made up of 15 amino acids. Germline lookup yields CDR1 SGHAT and CDR2 FQNNGV. The CDR3 DNA reads TGTGCCAGCAGCTTATCGACAGTTGGAAACACTGAAGCTTTCTTT. It codes for CASSLSTVGNTEAFF.

Concerning this clone itself: The junction differs from germline at one of its ends, possibly a read error. The genes are TRBV9 and TRBJ1-1, with D possibly being TRBD1 (6 bases). Germline V gives CDR1 SGDLS, CDR2 YYNGEE. The CDR3 covers 14 residues. CDR3: CASSVLGGNTEAFF. Written as DNA, the CDR3 is TGTGCTAGCAGCGTACTAGGGGGAAACACTGAAGCTTTCTTT.

The chain couples TRBV5-8 to TRBJ2-7; D is undetermined. V was clipped by 3 bases and J by 0 bases, with 13 bases between them. CDR3 length: 15 amino acids. Germline CDR1 and CDR2: SGHTS and YDEGEE. CDR3 DNA sequence: TGTGCCAGCAGCTCCCCGGGTCTTCTCTCCTACGAGCAGTACTTC. Protein: CASSSPGLLSYEQYF.

The chain is built from TRBV28 and TRBJ1-1; TRBD1 is a possible D gene (5 bases). This CDR3 comprises 14 residues. The germline CDR1 and CDR2 sequences are MDHEN and SYDVKM. Trimming pared 6 bases from V and 7 bases from J, leaving 18 bases between. The CDR3 sequence is CASRPGGEEVEAFF. The CDR3 DNA is TGTGCCAGCAGACCCGGAGGGGAGGAGGTTGAAGCTTTCTTT.

The chain joins TRBV27 to TRBJ2-4; 9 positions match TRBD1. CDR1 and CDR2 (germline): MNHEY, SMNVEV (reference sequence). V lost 4 bases to trimming and J lost 1 base; unmatched junction nucleotides: 8. The CDR3 consists of 17 residues. Here the CDR3 DNA reads TGTGCCAGCAGTTCCCCCGCGACAGGGGGGGCCAAAAACATTCAGTACTTC. It codes for CASSSPATGGAKNIQYF.

V gene TRBV19 combines with J gene TRBJ1-2; tentatively, D is TRBD1 (5 bases). V lost 0 bases and J lost 6, with 11 bases in between. This CDR3 comprises 14 residues. Germline V lookup: CDR1 LNHDA, CDR2 SQIVND (reference sequence). CDR3 nucleotides: TGTGCCAGTAGTATAGATCGGGTGACAGATGGCTACACCTTC. Amino acid sequence: CASSIDRVTDGYTF.

The chain employs TRBV15 and TRBJ1-1, with D hard to call. Germline V gene lookup returns CDR1 LNHNV and CDR2 YYDKDF (reference sequence). The CDR3 covers 12 residues. V was trimmed by 7 bases and J by 0 bases, leaving 6 bases between them. CDR3 region: CATTGMNTEAFF. The CDR3, as DNA: TGTGCCACCACTGGCATGAACACTGAAGCTTTCTTT. Full variable domain (remainder filled in from reference TRBV15 and TRBJ1-1): DAMVIQNPRYQVTQFGKPVTLSCSQTLNHNVMYWYQQKSSQAPKLLFHYYDKDFNNEADTPDNFQSRRPNTSFCFLDIRSPGLGDTAMYLCATTGMNTEAFFGQGTRLTVV.

This chain links TRBV18 with TRBJ2-7; 8 nucleotides line up with TRBD2. The ends lost 3 bases at V and 5 bases at J; junction bases unmatched: 15. This CDR3 has 17 amino acids. Germline CDR1 and CDR2: KGHSH and LQKENI. The CDR3 bases are TGTGCCAGCTCACCTCTCGCGGGGGGATTTGGGCAAAACGAGCAGTACTTC. Translating gives CASSPLAGGFGQNEQYF. Full variable domain (missing parts from reference TRBV18 and TRBJ2-7): NAGVMQNPRHLVRRRGQEARLRCSPMKGHSHVYWYRQLPEEGLKFMVYLQKENIIDESGMPKERFSAEFPKEGPSILRIQQVVRGDSAAYFCASSPLAGGFGQNEQYFGPGTRLTVT.

V is TRBV15 and J is TRBJ1-1, with 8 nucleotides matching TRBD1. The length of the CDR3 is 15 residues. Germline assignment: CDR1 LNHNV and CDR2 YYDKDF (reference sequence). V shed 1 base, J shed 3 bases, and the junction held 4 bases outside the gene matches. CDR3 in amino acids: CATSRAGQGHTEAFF. The CDR3 region has the DNA TGTGCCACCAGCAGAGCCGGACAGGGTCACACTGAAGCTTTCTTT. Full variable domain (rest looked up from reference TRBV15 and TRBJ1-1): DAMVIQNPRYQVTQFGKPVTLSCSQTLNHNVMYWYQQKSSQAPKLLFHYYDKDFNNEADTPDNFQSRRPNTSFCFLDIRSPGLGDTAMYLCATSRAGQGHTEAFFGQGTRLTVV.

This clone occurred once. The rearrangement uses TRBV19 and TRBJ2-7, with D maybe TRBD2 (7 bases). CDR1 is LNHDA and CDR2 is SQIVND in the germline V gene (reference sequence). There are 13 residues in the CDR3. The ends were cut back, 6 bases at V and 6 bases at J, with 15 bases in the middle. CDR3 amino acids: CASSPRAGAEQYF. CDR3 in DNA: TGTGCCAGTAGCCCTCGGGCGGGGGCCGAGCAGTACTTC. Variable domain in full (rest from reference TRBV19 and TRBJ2-7): DGGITQSPKYLFRKEGQNVTLSCEQNLNHDAMYWYRQDPGQGLRLIYYSQIVNDFQKGDIAEGYSVSREKKESFPLTVTSAQKNPTAFYLCASSPRAGAEQYFGPGTRLTVT.

V is TRBV11-3 and J is TRBJ2-1; 8 bases match TRBD2. With 5 bases clipped from V and 10 bases from J, the junction kept 7 bases outside the gene matches. The CDR3 has 13 amino acids. In germline, CDR1 is SGHNT, CDR2 YENEEA. CDR3 in amino acids: CASSQRGQGEQFF. Written as DNA, the CDR3 is TGTGCCAGCAGCCAGCGGGGGCAAGGGGAGCAGTTCTTC.

This sequence joins TRBV6-5 and TRBJ2-3, with 9 nucleotides matching TRBD1. The junction had 4 bases not matched to a gene; V was cut back by 6 bases and J by 0 bases. The length of the CDR3 is 15 residues. Germline V lookup: CDR1 MNHEY, CDR2 SVGAGI. CDR3 amino acids: CASSRGTGSTDTQYF. In DNA form, the CDR3 reads TGTGCCAGCAGCCGCGGGACAGGGAGCACAGATACGCAGTATTTT.

The chain recombines TRBV27 with TRBJ2-7, with 11 bases lining up with TRBD1. V trimming: 0 bases; J trimming: 4 bases; junction bases outside the gene matches: 11. The CDR3 consists of 18 residues. CDR1 MNHEY and CDR2 SMNVEV come from the germline V gene (reference sequence). The CDR3 sequence is CASSLSRPGTGGLYEQYF. The CDR3 nucleotides are TGTGCCAGCAGTTTATCTAGGCCCGGGACAGGGGGTCTTTACGAGCAGTACTTC.

The rearrangement uses TRBV7-2 and TRBJ2-6; TRBD2 is a possible D gene (5 bases). V shed 2 bases and J shed 2 bases, with 10 bases lying between them. Germline V gene lookup returns CDR1 SGHTA and CDR2 FQGNSA. The CDR3 is 16 residues long. CDR3 bases: TGTGCCAGCAGCTTACGGCGGGCAACTGGGGCCAACGTCCTGACTTTC. As protein: CASSLRRATGANVLTF. The full variable domain, its missing parts supplied by reference TRBV7-2 and TRBJ2-6, is GAGVSQSPSNKVTEKGKDVELRCDPISGHTALYWYRQSLGQGLEFLIYFQGNSAPDKSGLPSDRFSAERTGGSVSTLTIQRTQQEDSAVYLCASSLRRATGANVLTFGAGSRLTVL.

The V gene is TRBV7-2, the J gene TRBJ1-2, with D maybe TRBD1 (5 bases). The CDR3 extends over 14 amino acids. Germline V gives CDR1 SGHTA, CDR2 FQGNSA. V lost 4 bases and J lost 4, with 13 bases in between. The CDR3 region has the DNA TGTGCCAGCAGCTACGACAGTCGTAGCTATGGCTACACCTTC. Amino acid sequence: CASSYDSRSYGYTF.

V is TRBV6-5 and J is TRBJ1-6, with a weak D call TRBD1 (6 bases). The CDR3 loop spans 15 amino acids. Trimming shortened V by 0 bases and J by 8 bases, and 11 bases separated the two germline ends. Germline CDR1 reads MNHEY; CDR2 reads SVGAGI. The CDR3, as DNA: TGTGCCAGCAGTTACTCTCGGGGGGCCCATTCACCCCTCCACTTT. Translation: CASSYSRGAHSPLHF.

The CDR3 sequence is CASSLRTAAYEQYF. Written as DNA, the CDR3 is TGTGCCAGCAGTTTGCGGACAGCTGCCTACGAGCAGTACTTC. The chain employs TRBV28 and TRBJ2-7; the D gene is possibly TRBD1 (6 bases). Trimming took off 3 bases at V and 2 bases at J, with 11 bases between the two ends. Germline CDR1 and CDR2: MDHEN and SYDVKM. The CDR3 spans 14 residues.

V and J are TRBV2 and TRBJ1-1; weak D call: TRBD1 (5 bases). Germline loops: CDR1 SNHLY, CDR2 FYNNEI. Trimming removed 3 bases at V and 5 bases at J, with 10 bases between. CDR3 size: 13 residues. For the CDR3, the DNA is TGTGCCAGCAGTGATAGGGAGGGGACTGAAGCTTTCTTT. It encodes CASSDREGTEAFF.

The rearrangement links TRBV7-3 to TRBJ1-2; unclear D gene. The CDR3 is made up of 17 amino acids. V was trimmed by 1 base and J by 0 bases, leaving 15 bases between them. Germline CDR1 reads SGHTA; CDR2 reads FQGTGA. The CDR3 sequence is CASSLSSRAFTNYGYTF. CDR3 DNA sequence: TGTGCCAGCAGCTTAAGTTCGAGAGCCTTTACTAACTATGGCTACACCTTC.

V usage is TRBV7-2 and J usage is TRBJ2-5, with unresolved D. Trimming took 3 bases from V and 2 from J, leaving 4 bases between them. CDR3 length equals 12 residues. Germline values: CDR1 SGHTA, CDR2 FQGNSA. The CDR3 nucleotides are TGTGCCAGCAGCTTCAGGCAAGAGACCCAGTACTTC. Its protein is CASSFRQETQYF.

This chain uses TRBV6-5 with TRBJ1-1, with 7 bases matching TRBD1. V gave up 2 bases and J gave up 4 bases; unmatched junction bases: 10. CDR1 MNHEY and CDR2 SVGAGI come from the germline V gene. The CDR3 is 16 residues long. Written as DNA, the CDR3 is TGTGCCAGCAGTTACGGATCTGACAGGGCGATCACTGAAGCTTTCTTT. Encoded protein: CASSYGSDRAITEAFF.

There are a few counts of this clone. The genes are TRBV19 and TRBJ1-5; 8 bases agree with TRBD1. Trimming removed 9 bases from V and 5 bases from J; junction bases left unmatched: 3. CDR3 size: 12 residues. Per germline, CDR1 LNHDA and CDR2 SQIVND (reference sequence). The DNA for the CDR3 is TGTGCCAGCAGACAGGGGTATCAGCCCCAGCATTTT. It encodes CASRQGYQPQHF.

The V call is TRBV27, the J call TRBJ2-7; perhaps TRBD2 as D (6 bases). V was pared by 5 bases and J by 1 base, with 15 bases between. The CDR3 has 15 residues. CDR1 is MNHEY, CDR2 SMNVEV, per germline (reference sequence). DNA of the CDR3: TGTGCCAGCAGTCCCCCCGGGGGAGAATCCTACGAGCAGTACTTC. Encoded protein: CASSPPGGESYEQYF.